The table lists the clone carrying this TCR beta chain with a few counts. What it recognizes is unknown. This CDR3 is 14 amino acids long. The V end lost 1 base, the J end lost 4 bases, and 10 bases lay between the germline ends. A single record per CDR3 protein comes from TCRdb applying MiXCR to the reads. The sample lists about 890,000 distinct CDR3 sequences, roughly a third occurring once. The source of the sample is a study of T cell repertoires in cytomegalovirus infection. Overall study context: Selection of CMV epitopes for the study included recently identified HLA-C-restricted and well-studied HLA-B-restricted ones. The public TCR beta signatures pointed to both CMV infection and matching HLA type. Study conclusions and caveats: HLA-C-restricted TCR beta clonotypes specific for CMV led the ex vivo response.

The material was cultured CD8+ T cells from PBMCs, obtained from culture after CMV antigen stimulation. This TCR came from a human donor in good health (CMV status not recorded). Some clones in this sample may be carry-over from other donors' samples. The V call is TRBV12-3 or TRBV12-4, the J call TRBJ1-2; D is unresolved. Here the CDR3 DNA reads TGTGCCAGCAGTTTAGTTCCAGTGGCCTATGGCTACACCTTC. The encoded protein is CASSLVPVAYGYTF.